Below, 22 T cell receptor beta chains from the same sample are listed, as sequenced in a study of Graves' ophthalmopathy and Graves' hyperthyroidism. Amplified material comprised TCR beta CDR3 regions derived from RNA transcripts. An initial RT-PCR round employing HTBI primers preceded a second-round multiplex PCR. One entry per CDR3 protein results from TCRdb running MiXCR on the multiplex PCR reads. The sample records over 500,000 distinct CDR3 sequences, 22% being singletons. The sequenced sample was peripheral blood. All receptors come from a woman between 18 and 29 years old with stable Graves' hyperthyroidism. Some clones in this sample may be carry-over from other donors' samples.

In this sample, this clonotype turned up many times. V usage is TRBV4-1 and J usage is TRBJ1-5; D is undetermined. Trimming shortened V by 4 bases and J by 5 bases, and 9 bases separated the two germline ends. The CDR3 is 13 residues long. Germline V gene lookup returns CDR1 MGHRA and CDR2 YSYEKL. The CDR3 region is CASSRADYQPQHF. CDR3 nucleotides: TGCGCCAGCAGCCGGGCAGACTATCAGCCCCAGCATTTT.

The chain combines TRBV30 with TRBJ1-1; no clear D. Trimming pared 2 bases from V and 10 bases from J, leaving 20 bases between. Germline CDR1 reads GTSNPN; CDR2 reads SVGIG (reference sequence). This CDR3 has 14 amino acids. The CDR3 coding sequence is TGTGCCTGGAGTTTATCCGGGCCCCTGTCGGGAGCTTTCTTT. It codes for CAWSLSGPLSGAFF. The full variable domain, with the rest looked up from reference TRBV30 and TRBJ1-1, is SQTIHQWPATLVQPVGSPLSLECTVEGTSNPNLYWYRQAAGRGLQLLFYSVGIGQISSEVPQNLSASRPQDRQFILSSKKLLLSDSGFYLCAWSLSGPLSGAFFGQGTRLTVV.

As for this clonotype: A read error is possible here, since a much larger clone lies one base away. The V gene is TRBV27, the J gene TRBJ1-1; no reliable D call. The CDR3 length is 14 residues. Germline CDR1 and CDR2: MNHEY and SMNVEV (reference sequence). CDR3 region: CASNLSWRNTEAFF. CDR3 DNA sequence: TGTGCCAGCAATTTATCGTGGCGGAACACTGAAGCTTTCTTT.

This clonotype was detected a few times. V usage is TRBV5-1 and J usage is TRBJ1-5, with no clear D. Trimming pared 4 bases from V and 0 bases from J, leaving 8 bases between. This CDR3 is built from 14 residues. Germline CDR1 is SGHRS and CDR2 is YFSETQ. The chain's CDR3 is CASSPSDSNQPQHF. CDR3 DNA sequence: TGCGCCAGCAGCCCCAGTGATAGCAATCAGCCCCAGCATTTT.

This clonotype was observed a few times. One end of the junction is discordant with germline, which a read error may explain. The chain combines TRBV12-3 or TRBV12-4 with TRBJ2-2; D perhaps matches TRBD2 (5 bases). The CDR3 runs to 12 residues. The CDR3 nucleotides are TGTGCCAGCAGTTTATACACCGGGGAGCTGTGTTTT. This encodes CASSLYTGELCF.

This clonotype was counted ten times or more. The J gene is TRBJ1-2, the V gene TRBV24-1, with 8 bases identical to TRBD1. The trim removed 1 base at V and 6 bases at J, leaving 12 bases unmatched. CDR1 KGHDR and CDR2 SFDVKD come from the germline V gene. The CDR3 is made up of 17 amino acids. For the CDR3, the DNA is TGTGCCACCAGTGATTTCCCGGACAGGGACCCAATTCATGGCTACACCTTC. Amino acid sequence: CATSDFPDRDPIHGYTF.

This clonotype has more than one count but fewer than ten. This CDR3 reads CSARSPGRISGNTIYF. The CDR3 nucleotides read TGCAGTGCTAGGTCCCCGGGACGGATCTCTGGAAACACCATATATTTT. The V gene is TRBV20-1, the J gene TRBJ1-3; D possibly corresponds to TRBD1 (5 bases). Per germline, CDR1 DFQATT and CDR2 SNEGSKA (reference sequence). Trimming pared 3 bases from V and 0 bases from J, leaving 15 bases between. The CDR3 is made up of 16 amino acids.

CDR3 sequence reads: CASSLYRVGGYTF. The DNA for the CDR3 is TGTGCCAGCAGTTTATACAGGGTCGGGGGCTACACCTTC. The rearrangement joins TRBV28 to TRBJ1-2; D perhaps matches TRBD1 (6 bases). CDR1 and CDR2 from the germline V gene are MDHEN and SYDVKM. Trimming removed 1 base at V and 8 bases at J, with 11 bases between. This CDR3 is 13 amino acids long.

This clonotype was picked up many times. The J gene is TRBJ2-7, the V gene TRBV4-1, with D possibly being TRBD2 (5 bases). In germline, CDR1 is MGHRA, CDR2 YSYEKL. This CDR3 has 13 amino acids. V shed 0 bases and J shed 4 bases, with 7 bases lying between them. CDR3 DNA sequence: TGCGCCAGCAGCCAAGACGGGGAGTACGAGCAGTACTTC. Amino acid sequence: CASSQDGEYEQYF.

The V and J genes are TRBV20-1 and TRBJ1-1, with a possible D match to TRBD1 (5 bases). V lost 1 base to trimming and J lost 4 bases, with 25 bases between them. The CDR3 totals 18 residues. Looked up from germline, CDR1 is DFQATT and CDR2 is SNEGSKA (reference sequence). Here the CDR3 reads CSARASGGPGPPGTEAFF. The CDR3 DNA is TGCAGTGCTAGAGCCTCCGGGGGTCCCGGACCTCCGGGCACTGAAGCTTTCTTT.

This clonotype was counted at least ten times. The chain combines TRBV4-1 with TRBJ2-7; a weak D match, TRBD1 (8 bases). V was pared by 4 bases and J by 5 bases, with 12 bases between. The germline CDR1 and CDR2 sequences are MGHRA and YSYEKL. This CDR3 has 13 residues. CDR3: CASSRQGRDEQYF. The CDR3 DNA reads TGCGCCAGCAGCCGACAGGGGAGGGACGAGCAGTACTTC.

This clonotype has a count of ten or more. The CDR3 sequence is CSARDRRTGLYEQYF. CDR3 bases: TGCAGTGCTAGAGATAGACGGACAGGCCTCTACGAGCAGTACTTC. The genes are TRBV20-1 and TRBJ2-7; 7 positions agree with TRBD1. CDR1 is DFQATT and CDR2 is SNEGSKA in the germline V gene (reference sequence). V lost 0 bases and J lost 3; bases outside the gene matches: 8. CDR3 length equals 15 residues.

This clonotype showed up many times. The chain uses TRBV20-1 and TRBJ1-2; D gene unclear. This CDR3 is built from 13 residues. Germline V lookup: CDR1 DFQATT, CDR2 SNEGSKA (reference sequence). V shed 6 bases and J shed 4 bases, with 15 bases lying between them. The CDR3 DNA sequence: TGCAGTGCCCGAGCTGAAGGCGGCTATGGCTACACCTTC. Translated, it gives CSARAEGGYGYTF.

The V and J genes are TRBV10-3 and TRBJ1-2, with D hard to call. The CDR3 consists of 13 residues. Germline V gene data show CDR1 as ENHRY and CDR2 as SYGVKD. Trimming removed 3 bases from V and 4 bases from J, with 9 bases in between. The DNA for the CDR3 is TGTGCCATCAGTGATGCGGGGAGCTATGGCTACACCTTC. Translation gives CAISDAGSYGYTF.

The table lists this clonotype with many counts. This chain links TRBV6-5 with TRBJ2-2, with a weak D call TRBD2 (6 bases). This CDR3 is 17 amino acids long. Germline assignment: CDR1 MNHEY and CDR2 SVGAGI. Trimming cost V 2 bases and J 4 bases, with 17 bases left between them. CDR3 nucleotides: TGTGCCAGCAGTTACCCCTTCGGAGGGGACCTCACCGGGGAGCTGTTTTTT. Protein product: CASSYPFGGDLTGELFF.

This clonotype occurred many times. The chain joins TRBV20-1 to TRBJ1-1, with D possibly matching TRBD1 (5 bases). V gave up 5 bases and J gave up 0 bases, with 22 bases separating them. The CDR3 length is 17 residues. CDR1 and CDR2 from the germline V gene are DFQATT and SNEGSKA (reference sequence). CDR3 loop: CSASPYGGGFMNTEAFF. CDR3 nucleotides: TGCAGTGCTTCCCCTTACGGGGGGGGGTTCATGAACACTGAAGCTTTCTTT.

The table lists this clonotype with many counts. This chain uses TRBV6-1 with TRBJ1-5; D is unresolved. The length of the CDR3 is 12 residues. Trimming removed 11 bases at V and 4 bases at J, with 12 bases between. Germline V CDR1 and CDR2: MNHNS, SASEGT. CDR3 sequence: CALPRRNQPQHF. The DNA of the CDR3 is TGTGCCTTACCGCGCCGGAATCAGCCCCAGCATTTT.

This clonotype was detected ten times or more. The CDR3 sequence is CASRRTGPSQETQYF. The DNA for the CDR3 is TGTGCCAGCAGACGGACAGGGCCATCCCAAGAGACCCAGTACTTC. The gene calls are TRBV6-2 or TRBV6-3 and TRBJ2-5, with 8 bases identical to TRBD1. Trimming took 6 bases from V and 1 from J; bases not matched to a gene: 7. The CDR3 loop spans 15 amino acids. Germline CDR1 and CDR2: MNHEY and SVGEGT.

The genes are TRBV27 and TRBJ2-7, with D possibly TRBD1 on 6 matching bases. This CDR3 region has 14 residues. CDR1 is MNHEY and CDR2 is SMNVEV in the germline V gene (reference sequence). V was pared by 6 bases and J by 3 bases, with 15 bases between. CDR3 loop: CASRDWDTDYEQYF. CDR3 DNA sequence: TGTGCCAGCAGAGACTGGGACACCGACTACGAGCAGTACTTC.

The chain employs TRBV4-2 and TRBJ2-2; tentative D call: TRBD1 (6 bases). Trimming shortened V by 3 bases and J by 2 bases, and 16 bases separated the two germline ends. CDR3 length: 17 amino acids. Germline V lookup: CDR1 LGHNA, CDR2 YNFKEQ. Written as DNA, the CDR3 is TGTGCCAGCAGCCAGGGAACAGGACAGTTTAACACCGGGGAGCTGTTTTTT. It translates to CASSQGTGQFNTGELFF.

The V and J genes are TRBV5-1 and TRBJ1-3; no clear D. In germline, CDR1 is SGHRS, CDR2 YFSETQ. V was shortened by 2 bases and J by 0 bases, with 6 bases between the two germline ends. The CDR3 extends over 14 amino acids. CDR3 protein: CASSLMSSGNTIYF. The CDR3 DNA follows: TGCGCCAGCAGCTTAATGAGCTCTGGAAACACCATATATTTT.

The V gene is TRBV12-3 or TRBV12-4, the J gene TRBJ1-1; D might be TRBD1 (5 bases). Trimming shortened V by 5 bases and J by 11 bases, and 15 bases separated the two germline ends. This CDR3 comprises 12 residues. CDR3 amino acids: CASSPTLKGAFF. The CDR3 region has the DNA TGTGCCAGCAGTCCAACCTTAAAGGGGGCTTTCTTT.